Listed below are T cell receptor beta chains from one sample, sequenced in a study of CD8 T cells in Susac syndrome. TCRdb re-called the immunoSEQ multiplex PCR reads through MiXCR, storing one row per CDR3 protein. The sample has some 180,000 distinct CDR3 sequences; about 95% are singletons. Sequencing was carried out using CD4+ T cells from PBMCs. The receptor source for this set is a human donor in good health. Both conserved end residues are part of each CDR3. D genes are given only for firm matches. Clone size is given for some rows only: seen once, a few or many times, or a class if the clone is expanded.

>16|TRBJ2-7|NA|NA|TRBV28
CASSSNPIKTRNEQYF
TGTGCCAGCAGCTCTAACCCTATCAAAACCCGAAACGAGCAGTACTTC
>13|TRBJ1-2|NA|NA|TRBV7-9
CASSFRTEYGYTF
TGTGCCAGCAGCTTCCGGACAGAGTATGGCTACACCTTC
>15|TRBJ1-1|TRBD1|NA|TRBV4-1
CASSQLDREATEAFF
TGCGCCAGCAGCCAACTAGACAGGGAGGCCACTGAAGCTTTCTTT
>15|TRBJ2-7|NA|once|TRBV15
CATSRFRGGYYEQYF
TGTGCCACCAGCAGATTCAGAGGGGGGTACTACGAGCAGTACTTC
>14|TRBJ2-1|TRBD2|NA|TRBV30
CALGLAGPYNEQFF
TGTGCCTTGGGACTAGCGGGACCCTACAATGAGCAGTTCTTC
>14|TRBJ2-7|NA|NA|TRBV7-2
CASSLAGGPSEQYF
TGTGCCAGCAGCTTAGCGGGAGGCCCATCCGAGCAGTACTTC
>18|TRBJ2-5|TRBD2|NA|TRBV23-1
CASRMVPGLAPIGATQYF
TGCGCCAGCAGGATGGTCCCGGGACTAGCTCCGATCGGTGCGACCCAGTACTTC
>14|TRBJ2-3|TRBD2|NA|TRBV20-1
CSARQPGRRDTQYF
TGCAGTGCTAGACAGCCCGGGAGGAGAGATACGCAGTATTTT
>16|TRBJ2-7|TRBD1|NA|TRBV6-6
CASSPVPGQGSYEQYF
TGTGCCAGCAGTCCCGTTCCGGGACAGGGAAGCTACGAGCAGTACTTC
>14|TRBJ1-1|NA|NA|TRBV30
CAWSSWTVNTEAFF
TGTGCCTGGAGTTCCTGGACAGTGAACACTGAAGCTTTCTTT
>14|TRBJ2-7|TRBD1|NA|TRBV5-1
CASSPGDRPYEQYF
TGCGCCAGCAGCCCCGGGGACAGACCCTACGAGCAGTACTTC
>13|TRBJ1-2|NA|NA|TRBV12-3/TRBV12-4
CASSFWGDYGYTF
TGTGCCAGCAGTTTTTGGGGCGACTATGGCTACACCTTC
>16|TRBJ2-4|TRBD2|NA|TRBV27
CASSPPGLGTKNIQYF
TGTGCCAGCAGCCCCCCAGGACTAGGGACCAAAAACATTCAGTACTTC
>14|TRBJ2-7|NA|once|TRBV15
CATSRVTGHYEQYF
TGTGCCACCAGCAGAGTAACGGGTCACTACGAGCAGTACTTC
>14|TRBJ2-4|NA|NA|TRBV29-1
CSVETRLAKNIQYF
TGCAGCGTTGAGACTCGCCTAGCCAAAAACATTCAGTACTTC
>13|TRBJ2-5|NA|NA|TRBV20-1
CSARADIQETQYF
TGCAGTGCTAGAGCCGACATACAAGAGACCCAGTACTTC
>11|TRBJ2-1|NA|NA|TRBV6-6
CASRAYNEQFF
TGTGCCAGCAGGGCCTACAATGAGCAGTTCTTC
>14|TRBJ2-7|NA|NA|TRBV28
CASSSSGTAYEQYF
TGTGCCAGCAGCTCATCCGGGACGGCCTACGAGCAGTACTTC
>14|TRBJ2-1|TRBD2|NA|TRBV20-1
CMRGDKLSYNEQFF
TGCATGCGGGGGGACAAGCTCTCCTACAATGAGCAGTTCTTC
>12|TRBJ1-5|TRBD1|NA|TRBV29-1
CSVGDRDQPQHF
TGCAGCGTTGGGGACAGGGATCAGCCCCAGCATTTT
>14|TRBJ2-5|TRBD1|once|TRBV12-3/TRBV12-4
CASTTDRVGETQYF
TGTGCCAGCACCACCGACAGGGTAGGGGAGACCCAGTACTTC
>14|TRBJ2-5|NA|NA|TRBV20-1
CSATRPGRQETQYF
TGCAGTGCGACTAGGCCAGGGAGACAAGAGACCCAGTACTTC
>14|TRBJ1-1|NA|NA|TRBV5-6
CASSLAGAGTEAFF
TGTGCCAGCAGCTTGGCAGGGGCCGGGACTGAAGCTTTCTTT
>15|TRBJ1-2|TRBD1|NA|TRBV30
CAWSAPGQVPYGYTF
TGTGCCTGGAGTGCCCCGGGACAGGTCCCTTATGGCTACACCTTC
>13|TRBJ2-7|NA|NA|TRBV12-3/TRBV12-4
CASGSFGGDEQYF
TGTGCCAGCGGAAGTTTTGGTGGCGACGAGCAGTACTTC
>14|TRBJ2-7|NA|NA|TRBV28
CASSTRRQGHEQYF
TGTGCCAGCAGCACCCGGAGGCAGGGCCACGAGCAGTACTTC
>14|TRBJ2-1|TRBD2|NA|TRBV20-1
CSAWSGSSYNEQFF
TGCAGTGCTTGGAGCGGGAGCTCCTACAATGAGCAGTTCTTC
>12|TRBJ1-5|TRBD1|NA|TRBV19
CASTTGVQPQHF
TGTGCCAGCACTACAGGGGTTCAGCCCCAGCATTTT
>13|TRBJ1-1|NA|NA|TRBV20-1
CSAPGGANTEAFF
TGCAGTGCTCCGGGAGGGGCGAACACTGAAGCTTTCTTT
>11|TRBJ2-1|NA|NA|TRBV7-8
CASSASDEQFF
TGTGCCAGCAGCGCCTCAGATGAGCAGTTCTTC
>15|TRBJ2-1|TRBD2|NA|TRBV30
CAWTVGTSANNEQFF
TGTGCCTGGACTGTAGGGACTAGCGCCAACAATGAGCAGTTCTTC
>14|TRBJ2-7|NA|NA|TRBV5-1
CASSLSTGLYEQYF
TGCGCCAGCAGCTTGAGTACAGGGCTATACGAGCAGTACTTC
>17|TRBJ2-7|TRBD2|NA|TRBV4-1
CASSRLSLGLADYEQYF
TGCGCCAGCAGCCGGCTATCTCTGGGGCTAGCGGATTACGAGCAGTACTTC
>15|TRBJ2-7|TRBD2|NA|TRBV29-1
CSVQRASGSRYEQYF
TGCAGCGTTCAGAGGGCTAGCGGGAGTCGCTACGAGCAGTACTTC
>15|TRBJ2-5|TRBD1|once|TRBV25-1
CASSGFGTGGETQYF
TGTGCCAGCAGTGGTTTCGGGACAGGGGGAGAGACCCAGTACTTC
>13|TRBJ1-2|NA|NA|TRBV29-1
CSVERHTNYGYTF
TGCAGCGTTGAGCGGCACACTAACTATGGCTACACCTTC
>12|TRBJ2-5|NA|NA|TRBV18
CASSLTEETQYF
TGTGCCAGCTCACTCACCGAAGAGACCCAGTACTTC
>14|TRBJ2-1|NA|NA|TRBV6-5
CASSPRNPNNEQFF
TGTGCCAGCAGTCCGCGGAACCCTAACAATGAGCAGTTCTTC
>13|TRBJ2-1|TRBD2|once|TRBV24-1
CASSGTSESEQFF
TGTGCCAGCTCCGGGACTAGCGAGAGTGAGCAGTTCTTC
>13|TRBJ2-2|TRBD2|NA|TRBV12-3/TRBV12-4
CASSTSGIGELFF
TGTGCCAGCAGCACTAGCGGGATTGGGGAGCTGTTTTTT
>15|TRBJ2-7|TRBD2|NA|TRBV19
CASSMRTSMAYEQYF
TGTGCCAGTAGTATGAGGACTAGCATGGCCTACGAGCAGTACTTC
>17|TRBJ2-7|TRBD2|NA|TRBV9
CASSVGDRSSGSSEQYF
TGTGCCAGCAGCGTAGGTGATAGATCGAGCGGGAGTTCCGAGCAGTACTTC
>16|TRBJ2-3|TRBD1|NA|TRBV4-3
CASSQSGTGATDTQYF
TGCGCCAGCAGCCAATCCGGGACAGGGGCCACAGATACGCAGTATTTT
>16|TRBJ2-1|TRBD2|NA|TRBV20-1
CSARGPGTSVDNEQFF
TGCAGTGCTAGAGGCCCCGGGACTAGCGTTGACAATGAGCAGTTCTTC
>17|TRBJ2-3|TRBD2|once|TRBV7-9
CASSLGEREGPTDTQYF
TGTGCCAGCAGCTTGGGGGAGCGGGAGGGCCCCACAGATACGCAGTATTTT
>17|TRBJ2-1|TRBD2|NA|TRBV27
CASSPGLAGYGAVEEFF
TGTGCCAGCAGCCCGGGACTAGCGGGATACGGGGCAGTGGAGGAGTTCTTC
>14|TRBJ1-1|NA|NA|TRBV3-1
CASSHAQGHTEAFF
TGTGCCAGCAGCCATGCTCAGGGGCACACTGAAGCTTTCTTT
>17|TRBJ2-7|NA|NA|TRBV4-3
CASSQEALSGRAYEQYF
TGCGCCAGCAGCCAAGAAGCGTTATCGGGCAGAGCCTACGAGCAGTACTTC
>13|TRBJ2-3|NA|NA|TRBV7-9
CASSKDHTDTQYF
TGTGCCAGCAGCAAAGACCACACAGATACGCAGTATTTT
>15|TRBJ2-3|NA|NA|TRBV28
CASSLEGLLADTQYF
TGTGCCAGCAGTTTAGAAGGGTTACTCGCAGATACGCAGTATTTT
>17|TRBJ2-7|TRBD2|NA|TRBV3-1
CASSRTLAGGVAYEQYF
TGTGCCAGCAGCCGCACACTAGCGGGAGGGGTTGCCTACGAGCAGTACTTC
>16|TRBJ2-1|TRBD2|NA|TRBV27
CASSLRWTSGNNEQFF
TGTGCCAGCAGCCTTCGTTGGACTAGCGGGAACAATGAGCAGTTCTTC
>13|TRBJ1-1|NA|NA|TRBV15
CATSRERGTEAFF
TGTGCCACCAGCAGAGAACGGGGCACTGAAGCTTTCTTT
>15|TRBJ2-5|TRBD2|NA|TRBV30
CAWSLGLVPGETQYF
TGTGCCTGGAGCCTGGGACTAGTCCCTGGGGAGACCCAGTACTTC
>15|TRBJ2-1|TRBD2|NA|TRBV29-1
CSVSSSGTIRNEQFF
TGCAGCGTTTCCTCTAGCGGGACGATACGGAATGAGCAGTTCTTC
>13|TRBJ2-7|NA|NA|TRBV27
CASSPERAGEQYF
TGTGCCAGCAGTCCTGAAAGGGCGGGGGAGCAGTACTTC
>13|TRBJ1-1|TRBD1|once|TRBV29-1
CSVSQGVNTEAFF
TGCAGCGTTTCACAGGGGGTGAACACTGAAGCTTTCTTT
>12|TRBJ2-5|NA|NA|TRBV30
CAWDRAQETQYF
TGTGCCTGGGACCGGGCCCAAGAGACCCAGTACTTC
>11|TRBJ2-7|NA|NA|TRBV3-1
CASGGFYEQYF
TGTGCCAGCGGAGGTTTCTACGAGCAGTACTTC